One sample yielded the 16 T cell receptor beta chains listed below, sequenced in a study of T cells in women clearing cervical HPV infection. Repertoires were generated with immunoSEQ multiplex PCR, while TCRdb's copy carries only in-frame clones and drops some. The sample has 40,000 to 55,000 clones. Material for sequencing was blood buffy coat. These receptors all come from a woman aged 18 to 75 with a cervical HPV16 infection that either progressed to CIN3+ or cleared (not recorded which).

A note on this clone: Coverage ceases 3 residues before the CDR3 finishes, and the germline J gene fills in the end. V and J are TRBV20-1 and TRBJ2-5; TRBD2 might be the D (6 bases). The length of the CDR3 is 13 residues. Germline V CDR1 and CDR2: DFQATT, SNEGSKA (reference sequence). Trimming pared 2 bases from V and 5 bases from J, leaving 12 bases between. The CDR3 loop reads CSARIVAGETQYF. The sequenced part of the CDR3 DNA is TGCAGTGCTAGAATCGTGGCGGGGGAGACC.

Comment on this clone: Coverage ceases 3 residues before the CDR3 finishes, and the germline J gene fills in the end. The chain joins TRBV2 to TRBJ1-5; 7 bases align to TRBD1. The length of the CDR3 is 13 residues. Losses at the gene ends were 6 bases for V and 3 bases for J; bases not matched to a gene: 2. The germline CDR1 and CDR2 sequences are SNHLY and FYNNEI. This CDR3 reads CASRGQFNQPQHF. CDR3 bases read: TGTGCCAGCAGGGGACAGTTCAATCAGCCC.

About this clone: The sequenced fragment ends 3 residues before the CDR3 boundary, so the rest is inferred from the germline J gene. The chain is built from TRBV20-1 and TRBJ1-5; D ambiguous. In germline, CDR1 is DFQATT, CDR2 SNEGSKA (reference sequence). The CDR3 has 12 amino acids. The ends were cut back, 3 bases at V and 2 bases at J, with 5 bases in the middle. The CDR3 DNA, read in part, is TGCAGTGCTAGCCAGGGCAATCAGCCC. It codes for CSASQGNQP. The full CDR3 sequence reads CSASQGNQPQHF.

Worth noting for this clone: The read ends 3 residues before the CDR3 terminus; that terminus is restored from the germline J gene. The chain employs TRBV30 and TRBJ2-2, with D possibly matching TRBD2 (5 bases). This CDR3 has 15 amino acids. Germline CDR1 is GTSNPN and CDR2 is SVGIG (reference sequence). V was pared by 3 bases and J by 4 bases, with 15 bases between. The CDR3 reads CAWSMGRTFTGELFF. The sequenced part of the CDR3 DNA is TGTGCCTGGAGCATGGGCCGGACTTTCACCGGGGAG.

In the case of this clone: Sequencing ends 3 residues short of the CDR3 end; the germline J gene provides the rest. V gene TRBV5-1 combines with J gene TRBJ1-6, with D uncertain. The CDR3 sequence is 13 residues long. The germline V gene has CDR1 SGHRS and CDR2 YFSETQ. The ends were cut back, 0 bases at V and 9 bases at J, with 7 bases in the middle. CDR3 DNA, as far as it was read: TGCGCCAGCAGCTTGGTAGATAGTTCACCC. It yields the protein CASSLVDSSP. The whole CDR3 sequence is CASSLVDSSPLHF.

With regard to this clone: The read finishes 3 residues shy of the CDR3 end, and the germline J gene is used to complete it. The V call is TRBV2, the J call TRBJ1-2, with TRBD1 matching 7 bases. This CDR3 region has 15 residues. Per the germline V gene, CDR1 is SNHLY and CDR2 is FYNNEI. CDR3 DNA (partial): TGTGCCAGCAGTGAAGCACAGGGGTCCTACAATGAC. Translation gives CASSEAQGSYND. The complete CDR3 protein is CASSEAQGSYNDYTF.

As concerns this clone: The read ends 3 residues early relative to the CDR3; the germline J gene fills the gap. The gene calls are TRBV11-2 and TRBJ2-1, with D maybe TRBD2 (6 bases). CDR1 and CDR2 from the germline V gene are SGHAT and FQNNGV. Trimming stripped 1 base from V and 4 bases from J, with 8 bases between. The CDR3 runs 14 residues. CDR3 amino acids: CASSLAGTYNEQFF. The part of the CDR3 DNA that was read is TGTGCCAGCAGCTTAGCGGGGACTTACAATGAG.

CDR3 sequence reads: CASSPHGHSTDTQYF. The covered CDR3 bases are TGTGCCAGCAGCCCCCATGGACATAGCACAGATACG. The chain has TRBV11-2 and TRBJ2-3, with a tentative D call TRBD1 (5 bases). The DNA ends 3 residues before the CDR3 does, and the rest of the CDR3 is filled in from the germline J gene. Germline V lookup: CDR1 SGHAT, CDR2 FQNNGV. V lost 5 bases and J lost 0, with 12 bases in between. The CDR3 has 15 residues.

Turning to this clone: The CDR3 end falls 3 residues outside the read, so it is completed with the germline J gene. The chain couples TRBV6-2 or TRBV6-3 to TRBJ2-2, with TRBD1 matching over 8 bases. This CDR3 has 12 residues. CDR1 MNHEY and CDR2 SVGEGT come from the germline V gene. The trim removed 10 bases at V and 9 bases at J, leaving 7 bases unmatched. The CDR3 sequence: CATARTGRELFF. The sequenced part of the CDR3 DNA is TGTGCCACCGCTCGGACAGGGAGGGAG.

Concerning this clone: The read terminates 3 residues before the CDR3 end, so the remaining end is supplied by the germline J gene. The V call is TRBV2, the J call TRBJ2-1; 13 bases are a match to TRBD2. V shed 8 bases and J 9 bases; nucleotides not matched to a gene: 10. The germline CDR1 and CDR2 sequences are SNHLY and FYNNEI. The CDR3 extends over 15 amino acids. CDR3 DNA (partial): TGTGCCAGCCAGCGGACTAGCGGGGGCCCACGTGAG. This codes for CASQRTSGGPRE. The CDR3 as a whole reads CASQRTSGGPREQFF.

Points on this clone: The observed sequence ends 3 residues before the CDR3 terminus, with the missing tail filled in from the germline J gene. The chain links TRBV29-1 to TRBJ2-7, with TRBD1 matching over 10 bases. The V segment lost 7 bases and the J segment 3 bases; nucleotides outside the gene matches: 12. The germline V gene encodes CDR1 SQVTM and CDR2 ANQGSEA. CDR3 length: 15 residues. The CDR3 is CSALRTRDRGYEQYF. The CDR3 DNA, read in part, is TGCAGCGCCCTGAGGACTCGGGACAGGGGCTACGAG.

With respect to this clone: The CDR3 end falls 3 residues outside the read, so it is completed with the germline J gene. The rearrangement uses TRBV19 and TRBJ2-2, with a possible D match to TRBD2 (7 bases). The CDR3 is 17 amino acids. In germline, CDR1 is LNHDA, CDR2 SQIVND (reference sequence). CDR3 sequence reads: CASSIRGGGRANEKLFF. The part of the CDR3 DNA that was read is TGTGCCAGTAGTATCCGAGGGGGGGGGAGAGCTAATGAAAAG.

On this clone: The CDR3 end falls 3 residues outside the read, so it is completed with the germline J gene. The rearrangement links TRBV24-1 to TRBJ2-1; 9 nucleotides line up with TRBD1. This CDR3 is 16 amino acids long. J lost 7 bases, V lost 8 bases, and 14 bases had no gene match. CDR1 is KGHDR, CDR2 SFDVKD, per germline. The covered CDR3 bases are TGTGCCACCATAGCGGACGGGACAGGGTTCGGGAATGAG. The encoded protein is CATIADGTGFGNE. The whole CDR3 region reads CATIADGTGFGNEQFF.

This CDR3 is CASSGGVSYNEQFF. CDR3 DNA (partial): TGCGCCAGCAGCGGCGGAGTATCCTACAATGAG. The V call is TRBV5-1, the J call TRBJ2-1; the D is unclear. The read falls 3 residues short of the CDR3 end, and the missing part is taken from the germline J gene. In germline, CDR1 is SGHRS, CDR2 YFSETQ. The V gene lost 4 bases and the J gene lost 1 base, with 9 bases spanning the gap. The CDR3 loop spans 14 amino acids.

With respect to this clone: The CDR3 end lies 3 residues beyond the end of the read and is filled in from the germline J gene. V is TRBV20-1 and J is TRBJ1-2; D possibly corresponds to TRBD1 (6 bases). CDR1 is DFQATT, CDR2 SNEGSKA, per germline (reference sequence). The CDR3 is 11 residues long. The sequenced part of the CDR3 DNA is TGCAGTGCTGGGAGGGGGAAGGGC. Translating gives CSAGRGKG. The CDR3, in full, reads CSAGRGKGYTF.

On this clone itself: The read terminates 3 residues before the CDR3 end, so the remaining end is supplied by the germline J gene. V and J are TRBV7-2 and TRBJ1-2; D remains ambiguous. The germline V gene encodes CDR1 SGHTA and CDR2 FQGNSA. This CDR3 is 14 amino acids long. CDR3 bases read: TGTGCCAGCAGCCCCTATCTAAGCTCCTACGAC. Translation: CASSPYLSSYD. The entire CDR3 is CASSPYLSSYDYTF.